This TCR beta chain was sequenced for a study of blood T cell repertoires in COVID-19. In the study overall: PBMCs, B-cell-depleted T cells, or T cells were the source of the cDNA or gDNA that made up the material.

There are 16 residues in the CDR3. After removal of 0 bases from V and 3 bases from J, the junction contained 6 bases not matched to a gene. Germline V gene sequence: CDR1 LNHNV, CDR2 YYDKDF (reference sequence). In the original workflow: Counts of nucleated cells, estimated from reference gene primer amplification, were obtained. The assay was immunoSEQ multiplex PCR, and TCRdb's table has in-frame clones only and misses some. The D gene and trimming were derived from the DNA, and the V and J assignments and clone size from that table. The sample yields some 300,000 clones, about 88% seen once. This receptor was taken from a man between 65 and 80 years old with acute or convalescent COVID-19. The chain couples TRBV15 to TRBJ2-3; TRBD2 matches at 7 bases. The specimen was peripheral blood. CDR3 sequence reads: CATSRDTGRPTDTQYF. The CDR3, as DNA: TGTGCCACCAGCAGAGATACCGGGAGGCCGACAGATACGCAGTATTTT.